The 7 T cell receptor beta chains below come from one sample, sequenced in a study of blood T cell repertoires in COVID-19. Sequencing was performed with immunoSEQ multiplex PCR; in TCRdb, only in-frame clones are kept and a portion is missing. This table has some 240,000 clones, 70% to 90% appearing once. The sample taken for sequencing was PBMCs or T cells enriched from blood (not recorded which). These receptors were obtained from a woman aged 45-60 years who had been exposed to COVID-19.

The chain couples TRBV29-1 to TRBJ2-7; 9 nucleotides align to TRBD1. The CDR3 extends over 13 amino acids. CDR1 is SQVTM and CDR2 is ANQGSEA in the germline V gene. Trimming at V came to 7 bases and at J to 7 bases, leaving 11 bases not matched to a gene. The DNA for the CDR3 is TGCAGCGCCACCGGGACAGGGTCGGGGGAGCAGTACTTC. This sequence encodes CSATGTGSGEQYF.

The rearrangement links TRBV2 to TRBJ2-2; 13 bases match TRBD2. This CDR3 has 17 amino acids. Germline trimming cut 7 bases from V and 0 bases from J; bases unmatched to any gene: 5. The germline V gene has CDR1 SNHLY and CDR2 FYNNEI. The CDR3 region has the DNA TGTGCCAGCACCAAACTAGCGGGGGGGGCGAACACCGGGGAGCTGTTTTTT. Its protein product is CASTKLAGGANTGELFF.

On this clone: The junction departs from germline at one end; a sequencing error may be responsible. CDR3 region: CASSPEVF. The CDR3 bases are TGTGCCAGCTCCCCAGAGGTCTTT. V gene TRBV5-8 combines with J gene TRBJ1-1; D not certain. The CDR3 covers 8 residues. Germline V gene lookup returns CDR1 SGHTS and CDR2 YDEGEE.

V usage is TRBV5-4 and J usage is TRBJ2-2; D is uncertain. The germline gives CDR1 SGHNT, CDR2 YYREEE (reference sequence). Trimming removed 1 base from V and 1 base from J, with 8 bases in between. The length of the CDR3 is 15 residues. CDR3 sequence (DNA): TGTGCCAGCAGCTTGAAGACATTGAACACCGGGGAGCTGTTTTTT. As protein: CASSLKTLNTGELFF.

CDR3 in amino acids: CASSSAGTGAGNTIYF. CDR3 in DNA: TGTGCCAGCAGCTCGGCCGGGACAGGGGCTGGAAACACCATATATTTT. V usage is TRBV7-2 and J usage is TRBJ1-3, with TRBD1 matching 10 bases. This CDR3 comprises 16 residues. Losses at the gene ends were 4 bases for V and 2 bases for J; bases not matched to a gene: 5. CDR1 is SGHTA, CDR2 FQGNSA, per germline.

The DNA for the CDR3 is TGTGCCAGCAGTCTAAGGGTGGGAGCCACGGGGCAGTACTTC. Translated: CASSLRVGATGQYF. V gene TRBV3-1 (or the pseudogene TRBV3-2) combines with J gene TRBJ2-7, with D maybe TRBD2 (5 bases). The germline V and J ends were trimmed by 6 bases and 9 bases, with 21 bases remaining between them. The germline CDR1 and CDR2 sequences are LGHDT and YNNKEL (reference sequence). The CDR3 loop spans 14 amino acids.

In its sample, this clone was seen a few times. The rearrangement links TRBV28 to TRBJ2-5; 13 bases match TRBD2. The CDR3 has 16 residues. Looked up from germline, CDR1 is MDHEN and CDR2 is SYDVKM. V shed 3 bases and J 5 bases; nucleotides not matched to a gene: 6. CDR3 sequence reads: CASSFRGTSGAETQYF. CDR3 nucleotide sequence: TGTGCCAGCAGTTTCCGAGGGACTAGCGGGGCGGAGACCCAGTACTTC.